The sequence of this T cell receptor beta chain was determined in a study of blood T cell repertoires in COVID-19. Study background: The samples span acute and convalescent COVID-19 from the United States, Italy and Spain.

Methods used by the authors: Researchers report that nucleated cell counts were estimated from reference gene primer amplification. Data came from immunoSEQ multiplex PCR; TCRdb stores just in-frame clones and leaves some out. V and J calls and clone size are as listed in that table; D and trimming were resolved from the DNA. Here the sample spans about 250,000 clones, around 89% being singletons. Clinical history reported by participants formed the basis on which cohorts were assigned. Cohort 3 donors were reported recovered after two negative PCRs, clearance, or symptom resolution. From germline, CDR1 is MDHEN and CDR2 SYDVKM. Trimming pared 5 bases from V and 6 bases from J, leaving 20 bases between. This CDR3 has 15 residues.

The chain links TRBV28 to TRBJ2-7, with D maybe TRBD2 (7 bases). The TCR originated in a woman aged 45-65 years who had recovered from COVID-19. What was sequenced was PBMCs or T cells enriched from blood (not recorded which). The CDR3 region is CASSPSGGKGVEQYF. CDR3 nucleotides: TGTGCCAGCAGTCCTAGCGGTGGTAAGGGGGTCGAGCAGTACTTC.